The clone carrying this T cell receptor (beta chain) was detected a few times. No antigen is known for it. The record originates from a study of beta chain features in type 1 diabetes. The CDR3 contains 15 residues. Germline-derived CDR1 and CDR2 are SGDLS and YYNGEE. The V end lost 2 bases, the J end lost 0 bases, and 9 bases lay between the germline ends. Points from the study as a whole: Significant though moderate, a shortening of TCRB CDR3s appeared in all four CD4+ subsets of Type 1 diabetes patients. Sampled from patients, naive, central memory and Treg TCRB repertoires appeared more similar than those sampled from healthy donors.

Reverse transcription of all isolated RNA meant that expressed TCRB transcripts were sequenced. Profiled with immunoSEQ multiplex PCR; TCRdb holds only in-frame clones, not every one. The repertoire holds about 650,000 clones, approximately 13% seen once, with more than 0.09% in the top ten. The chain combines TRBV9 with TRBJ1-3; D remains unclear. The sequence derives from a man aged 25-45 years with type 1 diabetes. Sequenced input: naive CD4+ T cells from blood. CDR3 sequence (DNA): TGTGCCAGCAGCGTCTCTGCTGACTCTGGAAACACCATATATTTT. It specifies CASSVSADSGNTIYF.